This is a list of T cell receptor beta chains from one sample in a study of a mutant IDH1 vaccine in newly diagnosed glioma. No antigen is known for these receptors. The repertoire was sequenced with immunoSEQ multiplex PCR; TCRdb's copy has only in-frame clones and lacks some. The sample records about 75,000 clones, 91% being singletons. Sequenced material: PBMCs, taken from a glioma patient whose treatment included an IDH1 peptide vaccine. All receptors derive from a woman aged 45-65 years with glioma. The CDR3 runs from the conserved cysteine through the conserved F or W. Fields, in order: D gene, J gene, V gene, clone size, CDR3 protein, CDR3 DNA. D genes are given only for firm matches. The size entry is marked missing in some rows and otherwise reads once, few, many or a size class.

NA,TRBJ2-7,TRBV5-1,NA,CASSLAGLVSYEQYF,TGCGCCAGCAGCTTGGCCGGGCTAGTGTCTTACGAGCAGTACTTC
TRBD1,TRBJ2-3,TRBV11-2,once,CASNFIRGPRTDTQYF,TGTGCCAGCAACTTTATCAGGGGGCCGCGCACAGATACGCAGTATTTT
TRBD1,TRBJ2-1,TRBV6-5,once,CASSYSPKGANNEQFF,TGTGCCAGCAGTTACTCACCCAAGGGGGCCAACAATGAGCAGTTCTTC
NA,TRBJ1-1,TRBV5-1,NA,CASHTTGLGLTEAFF,TGCGCCAGCCATACCACGGGGTTGGGTCTGACTGAAGCTTTCTTT
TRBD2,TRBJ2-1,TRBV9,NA,CASSAYVSGSWYEQFF,TGTGCCAGCAGCGCCTATGTAAGCGGGAGTTGGTATGAGCAGTTCTTC
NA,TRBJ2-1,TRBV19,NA,CASSMGPDRNEQFF,TGTGCCAGTAGTATGGGACCAGACCGCAATGAGCAGTTCTTC
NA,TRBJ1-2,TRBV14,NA,CASGTVYGYTF,TGTGCCAGCGGGACTGTCTATGGCTACACCTTC
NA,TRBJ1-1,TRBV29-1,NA,CSTSVMNTEAFF,TGCAGTACTAGCGTCATGAACACTGAAGCTTTCTTT
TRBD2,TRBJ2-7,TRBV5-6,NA,CASSSGLDYEQYF,TGTGCCAGCAGCTCGGGACTAGACTACGAGCAGTACTTC
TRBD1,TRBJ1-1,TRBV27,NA,CASTRGSEAFF,TGTGCCAGCACCAGGGGGTCTGAAGCTTTCTTT
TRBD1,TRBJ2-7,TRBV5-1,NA,CASSFTGAPYEQYF,TGCGCCAGCAGTTTTACAGGGGCCCCCTACGAGCAGTACTTC
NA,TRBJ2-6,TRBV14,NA,CASSQDLGRGAGANVLTF,TGTGCCAGCAGCCAAGATTTGGGCAGGGGGGCCGGGGCCAACGTCCTGACTTTC
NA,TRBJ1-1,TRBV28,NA,CASSLPQGTTEAFF,TGTGCCAGCAGTTTACCTCAGGGGACCACTGAAGCTTTCTTT
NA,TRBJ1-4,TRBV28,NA,CASSLMETDANEKLFF,TGTGCCAGCAGTTTAATGGAGACAGATGCTAATGAAAAACTGTTTTTT
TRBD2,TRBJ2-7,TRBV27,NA,CASSTLAGGTEQYF,TGTGCCAGCAGTACACTAGCGGGAGGTACCGAGCAGTACTTC
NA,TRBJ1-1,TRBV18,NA,CASSPTAGGDTEAFF,TGTGCCAGCTCACCAACGGCCGGAGGCGACACTGAAGCTTTCTTT
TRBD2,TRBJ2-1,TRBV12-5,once,CASGPQREGLYYEQFF,TGTGCTAGTGGTCCTCAGCGGGAGGGACTTTACTATGAGCAGTTCTTC
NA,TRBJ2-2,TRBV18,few,CASSPNTGTNTGELFF,TGTGCCAGCTCACCAAATACAGGGACCAACACCGGGGAGCTGTTTTTT
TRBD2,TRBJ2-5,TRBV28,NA,CASSPGLAPSEGQYF,TGTGCCAGCAGTCCGGGACTAGCGCCTTCGGAGGGCCAGTACTTC
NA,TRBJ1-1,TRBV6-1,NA,CASSVGPDLGTEAFF,TGTGCCAGCAGTGTAGGGCCCGATTTGGGGACTGAAGCTTTCTTT
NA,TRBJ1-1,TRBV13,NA,CASSSRPGRGTEAFF,TGTGCCAGCAGCTCTCGTCCCGGGCGAGGCACTGAAGCTTTCTTT
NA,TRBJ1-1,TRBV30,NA,CAWNQGTEAFF,TGTGCCTGGAATCAGGGGACTGAAGCTTTCTTT
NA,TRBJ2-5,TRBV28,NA,CASSRKGRGRQETQYF,TGTGCCAGCAGTCGGAAGGGCAGGGGGAGGCAAGAGACCCAGTACTTC
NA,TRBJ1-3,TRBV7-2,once,CASSLGYSGNTIYF,TGTGCCAGCAGCTTAGGGTACTCTGGAAACACCATATATTTT